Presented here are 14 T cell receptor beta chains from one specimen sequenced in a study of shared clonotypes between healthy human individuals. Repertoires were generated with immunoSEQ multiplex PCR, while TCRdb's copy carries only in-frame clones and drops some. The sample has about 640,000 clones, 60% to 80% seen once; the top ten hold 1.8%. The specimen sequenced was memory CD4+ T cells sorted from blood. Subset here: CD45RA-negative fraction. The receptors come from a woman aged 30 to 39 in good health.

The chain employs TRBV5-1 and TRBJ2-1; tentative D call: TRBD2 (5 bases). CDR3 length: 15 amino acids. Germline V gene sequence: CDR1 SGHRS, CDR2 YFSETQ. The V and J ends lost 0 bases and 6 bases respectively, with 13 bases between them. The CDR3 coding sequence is TGCGCCAGCAGCTTGGCGACACTAGTGTCCAATGAGCAGTTCTTC. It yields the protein CASSLATLVSNEQFF.

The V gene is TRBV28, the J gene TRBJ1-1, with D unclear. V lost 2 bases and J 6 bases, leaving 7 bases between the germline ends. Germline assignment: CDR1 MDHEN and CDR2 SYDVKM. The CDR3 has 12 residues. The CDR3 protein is CASSLVVSEAFF. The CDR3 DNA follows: TGTGCCAGCAGTTTAGTGGTTTCTGAAGCTTTCTTT.

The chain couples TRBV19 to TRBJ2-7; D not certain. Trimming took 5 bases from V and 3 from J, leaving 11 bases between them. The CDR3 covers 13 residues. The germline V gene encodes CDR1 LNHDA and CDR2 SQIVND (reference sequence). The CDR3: CASSLEAHYEQYF. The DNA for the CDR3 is TGTGCCAGTAGTCTTGAGGCCCACTACGAGCAGTACTTC.

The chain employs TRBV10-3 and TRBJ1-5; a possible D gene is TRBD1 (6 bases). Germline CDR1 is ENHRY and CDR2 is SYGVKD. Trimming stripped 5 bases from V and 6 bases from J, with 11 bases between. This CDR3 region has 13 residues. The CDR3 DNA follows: TGTGCCATCAGTAGGGGGGCGGGTCAGCCCCAGCATTTT. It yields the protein CAISRGAGQPQHF.

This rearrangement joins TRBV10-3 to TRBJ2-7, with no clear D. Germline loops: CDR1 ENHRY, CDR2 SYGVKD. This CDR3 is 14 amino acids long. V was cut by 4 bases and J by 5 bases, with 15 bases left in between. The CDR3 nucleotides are TGTGCCATCAGTGCCCTAACGATCCAGGACGAGCAGTACTTC. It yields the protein CAISALTIQDEQYF.

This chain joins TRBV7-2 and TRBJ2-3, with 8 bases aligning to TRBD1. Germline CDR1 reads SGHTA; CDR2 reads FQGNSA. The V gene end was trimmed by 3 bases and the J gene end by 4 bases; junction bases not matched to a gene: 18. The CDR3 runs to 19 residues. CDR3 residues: CASSFMGQGAPPPADTQYF. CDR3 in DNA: TGTGCCAGCAGCTTCATGGGGCAGGGGGCCCCCCCACCGGCAGATACGCAGTATTTT. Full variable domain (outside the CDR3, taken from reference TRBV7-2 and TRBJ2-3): GAGVSQSPSNKVTEKGKDVELRCDPISGHTALYWYRQSLGQGLEFLIYFQGNSAPDKSGLPSDRFSAERTGGSVSTLTIQRTQQEDSAVYLCASSFMGQGAPPPADTQYFGPGTRLTVL.

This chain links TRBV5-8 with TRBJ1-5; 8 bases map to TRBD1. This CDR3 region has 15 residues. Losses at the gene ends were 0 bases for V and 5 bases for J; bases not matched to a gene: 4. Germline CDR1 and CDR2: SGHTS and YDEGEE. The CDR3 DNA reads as TGTGCCAGCAGCTTGGGACAGGGGTATGATCAGCCCCAGCATTTT. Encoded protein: CASSLGQGYDQPQHF.

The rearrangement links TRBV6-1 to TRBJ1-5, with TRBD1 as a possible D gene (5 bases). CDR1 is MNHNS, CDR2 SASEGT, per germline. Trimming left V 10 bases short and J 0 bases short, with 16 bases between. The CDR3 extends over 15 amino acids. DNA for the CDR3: TGTGCCATAACGCCTGGGGGTTATAGCAATCAGCCCCAGCATTTT. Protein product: CAITPGGYSNQPQHF.

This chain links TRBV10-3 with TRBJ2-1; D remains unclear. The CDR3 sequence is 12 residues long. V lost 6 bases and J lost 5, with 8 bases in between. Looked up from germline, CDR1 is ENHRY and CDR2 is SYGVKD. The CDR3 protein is CAIRRMDNEQFF. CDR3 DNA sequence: TGTGCCATCAGGCGGATGGACAATGAGCAGTTCTTC.

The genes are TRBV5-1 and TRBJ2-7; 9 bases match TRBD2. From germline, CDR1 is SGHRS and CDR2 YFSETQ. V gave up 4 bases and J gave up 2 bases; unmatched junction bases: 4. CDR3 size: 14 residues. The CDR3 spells CASSRLAATYEQYF. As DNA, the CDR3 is TGCGCCAGCAGCAGACTAGCGGCGACCTACGAGCAGTACTTC.

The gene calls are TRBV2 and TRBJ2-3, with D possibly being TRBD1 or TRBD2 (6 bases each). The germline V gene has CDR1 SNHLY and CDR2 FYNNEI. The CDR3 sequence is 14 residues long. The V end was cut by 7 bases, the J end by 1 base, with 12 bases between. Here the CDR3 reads CASTGAVRTDTQYF. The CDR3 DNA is TGTGCCAGCACGGGGGCGGTACGCACAGATACGCAGTATTTT.

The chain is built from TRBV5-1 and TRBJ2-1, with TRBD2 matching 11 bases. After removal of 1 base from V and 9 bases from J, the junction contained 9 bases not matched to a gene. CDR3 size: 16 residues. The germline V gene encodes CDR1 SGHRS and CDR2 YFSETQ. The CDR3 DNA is TGCGCCAGCAGCTTGTTAGCTAGCGGGAGGCATATTGAGCAGTTCTTC. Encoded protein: CASSLLASGRHIEQFF.

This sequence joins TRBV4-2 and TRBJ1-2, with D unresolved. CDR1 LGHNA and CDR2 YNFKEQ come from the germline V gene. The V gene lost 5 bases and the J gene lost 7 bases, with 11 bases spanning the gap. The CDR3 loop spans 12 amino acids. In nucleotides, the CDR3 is TGTGCCAGCAGCACGAGTGCAGGTGGCTACACCTTC. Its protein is CASSTSAGGYTF.

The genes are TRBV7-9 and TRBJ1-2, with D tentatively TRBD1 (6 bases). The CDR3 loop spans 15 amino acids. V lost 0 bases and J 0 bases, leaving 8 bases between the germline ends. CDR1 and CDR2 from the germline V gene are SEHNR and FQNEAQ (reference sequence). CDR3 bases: TGTGCCAGCAGCTTAGCGGCAGGGGCTAACTATGGCTACACCTTC. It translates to CASSLAAGANYGYTF.